This T cell receptor beta chain stems from a study of glioma-infiltrating T cells. Findings and limits, study-wide: Gliomas, especially low-grade, showed above-expected tissue-blood divergence; non-neoplastic patients showed below. Only very few CDR3 sequences appeared in both tissue and blood.

The germline CDR1 and CDR2 sequences are SGHNT and YYREEE (reference sequence). The CDR3 loop spans 14 amino acids. The ends were cut back, 6 bases at V and 2 bases at J, with 12 bases in the middle. Using RNA template, CDR3s of TCR alpha and beta were amplified with iRepertoire arm-PCR. One-step reverse transcription and amplification started from approximately 100-400 ng of tissue mRNA or PBMC total RNA. A single record per CDR3 protein comes from TCRdb applying MiXCR to the multiplex PCR reads. The data contain about 94,000 distinct CDR3 sequences, roughly 23% of them singletons. This clonotype was recorded at least ten times. Its antigen is currently unknown.

The sequence was collected from a human donor with low-grade glioma or glioblastoma, undergoing nonglioma brain surgery, or in good health (not recorded which). V gene TRBV5-4 combines with J gene TRBJ2-1; perhaps D is TRBD1 or TRBD2 (5 bases each). Sequencing input: glioma tissue, nonneoplastic brain tissue, or PBMCs (not recorded which). CDR3 residues: CASNSRDPYNEQFF. The CDR3 DNA reads TGTGCCAGCAATAGCCGGGACCCCTACAATGAGCAGTTCTTC. The full variable domain, in which reference TRBV5-4 and TRBJ2-1 provide the parts outside the CDR3, is ETGVTQSPTHLIKTRGQQVTLRCSSQSGHNTVSWYQQALGQGPQFIFQYYREEENGRGNFPPRFSGLQFPNYSSELNVNALELDDSALYLCASNSRDPYNEQFFGPGTRLTVL.